This T cell receptor (beta chain) was captured in a study of blood T cell repertoires in COVID-19. Study-level background: Some COVID-19 samples were acute and others convalescent; all came from the United States, Italy and Spain. PBMCs, B-cell-depleted T cells, or T cells provided the cDNA or gDNA that made up the material.

The repertoire was sequenced with immunoSEQ multiplex PCR; TCRdb's copy has only in-frame clones and lacks some. The top ten hold roughly 1.9% of the sample, which has over 350,000 clones, around nine tenths seen once. Participants, roughly 18 to 90 years old, spanned fewer than 25 US areas. CDR3 length: 16 residues. Germline V lookup: CDR1 SGHRS, CDR2 YFSETQ. V shed 4 bases and J 0 bases; nucleotides not matched to a gene: 6. The clonotype was recovered from a woman younger than 35 with acute COVID-19. The genes are TRBV5-1 and TRBJ1-3; 8 bases fit TRBD1. Sequenced material: PBMCs or T cells enriched from blood (not recorded which). For the CDR3, the DNA is TGCGCCAGCAGCGTGACAGGGGCCAGCTCTGGAAACACCATATATTTT. Its protein is CASSVTGASSGNTIYF.